What follows are 22 T cell receptor beta chains derived from one specimen sequenced in a study of cytomegalovirus exposure and HLA in healthy donors. Amplification used 60 Vbeta primers and 13 Jbeta primers. Here immunoSEQ multiplex PCR was the method, and the copy in TCRdb shows in-frame clones only, minus some. The sample has about 180,000 clones, about 80% seen once. The sample was PBMCs. The receptors here all came from a woman aged 55-70 years in good health and CMV-seropositive.

The chain couples TRBV18 to TRBJ2-1; TRBD1 matches 8 bases. CDR3 length: 14 amino acids. The V segment lost 6 bases and the J segment 12 bases; nucleotides outside the gene matches: 13. Germline values: CDR1 KGHSH, CDR2 LQKENI. CDR3 DNA: TGTGCCAGCTCCCAGAGTCGGGACAGGACGGTGCAGTTCTTC. This codes for CASSQSRDRTVQFF.

The V call is TRBV14, the J call TRBJ1-6, with TRBD1 matching 7 bases. Looked up from germline, CDR1 is SGHDN and CDR2 is FVKESK. The ends lost 6 bases at V and 8 bases at J; junction bases unmatched: 4. This CDR3 spans 13 amino acids. This CDR3 reads CASSLTGDSPLHF. The CDR3 DNA reads TGTGCCAGCAGTCTCACAGGGGATTCACCCCTCCACTTT.

The V gene is TRBV7-9, the J gene TRBJ2-3; TRBD2 is a possible D gene (7 bases). This CDR3 is 15 amino acids long. The germline V and J ends were trimmed by 3 bases and 3 bases, with 13 bases remaining between them. Germline values: CDR1 SEHNR, CDR2 FQNEAQ (reference sequence). The DNA of the CDR3 is TGTGCCAGCAGCTTGGGGGCGGGAGTGACAGATACGCAGTATTTT. Protein sequence: CASSLGAGVTDTQYF.

The chain couples TRBV28 to TRBJ1-1, with 8 bases lining up with TRBD1. Trimming took 6 bases from V and 2 from J; bases not matched to a gene: 5. This CDR3 contains 14 residues. Germline loops: CDR1 MDHEN, CDR2 SYDVKM. CDR3 protein: CASSPGQGNTEAFF. DNA for the CDR3: TGTGCCAGCAGCCCCGGACAGGGCAACACTGAAGCTTTCTTT.

The V call is TRBV19, the J call TRBJ2-2, with TRBD1 matching over 9 bases. V gave up 7 bases and J gave up 5 bases; unmatched junction bases: 11. In germline, CDR1 is LNHDA, CDR2 SQIVND (reference sequence). CDR3 size: 16 residues. CDR3 region: CASNPPGQGPTGELFF. CDR3 nucleotide sequence: TGTGCCAGTAACCCTCCGGGACAGGGACCGACCGGGGAGCTGTTTTTT.

This rearrangement joins TRBV6-6 to TRBJ1-4; 7 bases agree with TRBD1. The CDR3 is 15 residues long. Germline CDR1 MNHNY, CDR2 SVGAGI (reference sequence). Trimming at V came to 6 bases and at J to 8 bases, leaving 12 bases not matched to a gene. This CDR3 reads CASSETTGMEEKLFF. CDR3 DNA: TGTGCCAGCAGCGAAACGACAGGGATGGAGGAAAAACTGTTTTTT.

The chain employs TRBV4-2 and TRBJ1-5, with D perhaps TRBD1 (5 bases). Per germline, CDR1 LGHNA and CDR2 YNFKEQ. The CDR3 length is 17 residues. The V end was cut by 0 bases, the J end by 1 base, with 13 bases between. The CDR3 bases are TGTGCCAGCAGCCAAGATGGGGGGGGAGGAAGCAATCAGCCCCAGCATTTT. Its translation is CASSQDGGGGSNQPQHF.

This clone turned up a few times. The V call is TRBV6-1, the J call TRBJ1-5; D gene uncertain. Germline-derived CDR1 and CDR2 are MNHNS and SASEGT. This CDR3 comprises 14 residues. V was pared by 6 bases and J by 0 bases, with 9 bases between. CDR3 region: CASRRAYSNQPQHF. CDR3 DNA sequence: TGTGCCAGCAGGAGAGCTTATAGCAATCAGCCCCAGCATTTT.

V is TRBV5-4 and J is TRBJ1-1; TRBD1 might be the D (5 bases). Trimming took off 1 base at V and 3 bases at J, with 10 bases between the two ends. The length of the CDR3 is 14 residues. CDR1 is SGHNT and CDR2 is YYREEE in the germline V gene (reference sequence). The CDR3 region has the DNA TGTGCCAGCAGCTTGTCTGGGGCATACACTGAAGCTTTCTTT. The encoded protein is CASSLSGAYTEAFF.

V usage is TRBV27 and J usage is TRBJ2-5, with TRBD1 matching over 7 bases. Judging by the DNA end, TRBJ2-7 fits better; the J call may be wrong. Germline-derived CDR1 and CDR2 are MNHEY and SMNVEV (reference sequence). The CDR3 has 14 residues. In DNA form, the CDR3 reads TGTGCCAGCAGATTGGACAGGCCCCCCTACGAGCAGTACTTC. Translation: CASRLDRPPYEQYF.

This clone was observed once. V usage is TRBV10-3 and J usage is TRBJ1-1, with a weak D call TRBD1 (6 bases). Germline V gene sequence: CDR1 ENHRY, CDR2 SYGVKD. The CDR3 consists of 15 residues. V was shortened by 1 base and J by 11 bases, with 20 bases between the two germline ends. Written as DNA, the CDR3 is TGTGCCATCAGTGAGTACAGGGATCAGGGTATGTACGCTTTCTTT. Protein sequence: CAISEYRDQGMYAFF.

V and J are TRBV14 and TRBJ1-2; D possibly corresponds to TRBD1 (5 bases). From germline, CDR1 is SGHDN and CDR2 FVKESK. The CDR3 consists of 16 residues. With 0 bases removed from V and 4 bases from J, the gap between germline ends came to 15 bases. The CDR3 DNA is TGTGCCAGCAGCCAAGAAGGAGTCCGGGGGAGCTATGGCTACACCTTC. This sequence encodes CASSQEGVRGSYGYTF. Based on the CDR3 plus reference TRBV14 and TRBJ1-2, the full variable domain is EAGVTQFPSHSVIEKGQTVTLRCDPISGHDNLYWYRRVMGKEIKFLLHFVKESKQDESGMPNNRFLAERTGGTYSTLKVQPAELEDSGVYFCASSQEGVRGSYGYTFGSGTRLTVV.

This clone has a handful of counts. The chain has TRBV7-2 and TRBJ1-1; perhaps TRBD1 as D (5 bases). The V gene's germline CDR1 is SGHTA and CDR2 FQGNSA. V shed 6 bases and J shed 2 bases, with 19 bases lying between them. The CDR3 has 16 amino acids. CDR3 in amino acids: CASRRDGGGINTEAFF. Written as DNA, the CDR3 is TGTGCCAGCAGACGAGACGGGGGGGGAATTAACACTGAAGCTTTCTTT.

V and J are TRBV4-2 and TRBJ1-1; no definite D call. Trimming stripped 1 base from V and 8 bases from J, with 14 bases between. CDR3 size: 14 residues. Germline CDR1 reads LGHNA; CDR2 reads YNFKEQ. The CDR3 DNA is TGTGCCAGCAGCCAAGCCCGGGAGGCCACCGAAGCTTTCTTT. It yields the protein CASSQAREATEAFF.

This sequence joins TRBV5-1 and TRBJ2-2; TRBD1 might be the D (7 bases). Trimming took off 1 base at V and 5 bases at J, with 12 bases between the two ends. This CDR3 contains 15 residues. CDR1 and CDR2 (germline): SGHRS, YFSETQ. Here the CDR3 reads CASSLPSGGTGELFF. In nucleotides, the CDR3 is TGCGCCAGCAGCTTGCCGTCAGGGGGGACCGGGGAGCTGTTTTTT.

This clone was counted between two and nine times. This rearrangement joins TRBV11-2 to TRBJ1-1, with D hard to call. Germline V gene sequence: CDR1 SGHAT, CDR2 FQNNGV. Trimming shortened V by 2 bases and J by 7 bases, and 14 bases separated the two germline ends. CDR3 size: 14 residues. CDR3 protein: CASSLNLRVGEAFF. The CDR3 coding sequence is TGTGCCAGCAGCTTAAATTTGAGGGTAGGTGAAGCTTTCTTT.

In its sample, this clone was seen once. The chain employs TRBV11-3 and TRBJ2-3; TRBD1 aligns across 10 bases. This CDR3 comprises 15 residues. Germline V gene sequence: CDR1 SGHNT, CDR2 YENEEA. Trimming removed 5 bases from V and 2 bases from J; junction bases left unmatched: 4. The CDR3 bases are TGTGCCAGCAGCCTGGGACAGGGGTCCACAGATACGCAGTATTTT. Translating gives CASSLGQGSTDTQYF.

V is TRBV5-6 and J is TRBJ2-2, with TRBD1 matching over 8 bases. The CDR3 loop spans 16 amino acids. CDR1 is SGHDT and CDR2 is YYEEEE in the germline V gene. The junction had 6 bases not matched to a gene; V was cut back by 0 bases and J by 5 bases. CDR3 in amino acids: CASSLVRQGATGELFF. The CDR3 DNA reads as TGTGCCAGCAGCTTGGTACGTCAGGGGGCGACCGGGGAGCTGTTTTTT.

This sequence joins TRBV5-1 and TRBJ2-3; D call uncertain. The CDR3 totals 14 residues. V was trimmed by 5 bases and J by 4 bases, leaving 14 bases between them. The germline gives CDR1 SGHRS, CDR2 YFSETQ. Written as DNA, the CDR3 is TGCGCCAGCAGTTGGGCCAAAGGCCCAGATACGCAGTATTTT. It yields the protein CASSWAKGPDTQYF.

The chain links TRBV9 to TRBJ2-5; TRBD2 matches at 12 bases. The germline V gene has CDR1 SGDLS and CDR2 YYNGEE. The CDR3 sequence is 18 residues long. V dropped 0 bases and J dropped 5; count of bases not matched to a gene: 11. CDR3 amino acids: CASSVGPRLAGGRETQYF. The CDR3 region has the DNA TGTGCCAGCAGCGTAGGCCCCCGGCTAGCGGGAGGGAGGGAGACCCAGTACTTC. Complete variable domain (other parts from reference TRBV9 and TRBJ2-5): DSGVTQTPKHLITATGQRVTLRCSPRSGDLSVYWYQQSLDQGLQFLIQYYNGEERAKGNILERFSAQQFPDLHSELNLSSLELGDSALYFCASSVGPRLAGGRETQYFGPGTRLLVL.

The gene calls are TRBV5-1 and TRBJ2-1, with 9 bases lining up with TRBD2. Germline V CDR1 and CDR2: SGHRS, YFSETQ. CDR3 length: 17 amino acids. Trimming removed 4 bases from V and 5 bases from J; junction bases left unmatched: 13. The CDR3 reads CASSPTGEASGDNEQFF. The CDR3 DNA reads TGCGCCAGCAGCCCAACCGGGGAGGCTAGCGGGGACAATGAGCAGTTCTTC.

J is TRBJ1-2 and V is TRBV28; maybe TRBD1 (6 bases). Trimming removed 6 bases at V and 7 bases at J, with 21 bases between. The CDR3 length is 15 residues. Germline V gene sequence: CDR1 MDHEN, CDR2 SYDVKM. CDR3 nucleotide sequence: TGTGCCAGCAGCCCTACTCTACAGGGCTTCAGTGGCTACACCTTC. Translation: CASSPTLQGFSGYTF.